This is a list of T cell receptor beta chains from one sample in a study of T cell responses to AZD1222 COVID-19 vaccine. Profiled with immunoSEQ multiplex PCR; TCRdb holds only in-frame clones, not every one. The sample contains just over 70,000 clones, 85% of which appear only once. This specimen was peripheral blood, taken on day 0 of AZD1222 vaccination. The receptors derive from an adult in good health. CDR3s include the opening cysteine and the closing phenylalanine or tryptophan. Each record gives: clone size, D gene, V gene, CDR3 length, J gene, CDR3 protein, CDR3 DNA. A D gene is named only where the DNA matches it firmly. Part of the rows lack a size; the others show once, few, many or a class for expanded clones.

>NA|NA|TRBV29-1|12|TRBJ2-7
CSVERPGSEQYF
TGCAGCGTTGAACGCCCGGGGAGTGAGCAGTACTTC
>NA|TRBD1|TRBV5-1|15|TRBJ2-7
CASSAWDSLEDEQYF
TGCGCCAGCAGCGCGTGGGACAGTTTAGAGGACGAGCAGTACTTC
>NA|TRBD2|TRBV18|16|TRBJ2-1
CASSHPGGRNGNEQFF
TGTGCCAGCTCACACCCCGGCGGGAGGAATGGCAATGAGCAGTTCTTC
>NA|NA|TRBV30|13|TRBJ2-5
CAWGGLLGETQYF
TGTGCCTGGGGTGGCTTGCTAGGAGAGACCCAGTACTTC
>NA|NA|TRBV2|15|TRBJ2-1
CASSEGGRQGGEQFF
TGTGCCAGCAGTGAAGGGGGGAGACAAGGAGGTGAGCAGTTCTTC
>NA|NA|TRBV10-3|13|TRBJ2-1
CAIKGVGGNEQFF
TGTGCCATCAAAGGCGTCGGAGGGAATGAGCAGTTCTTC
>NA|TRBD1|TRBV7-2|16|TRBJ2-7
CASSLPGGQGGYEQYF
TGTGCCAGCAGCTTACCTGGGGGACAGGGGGGCTACGAGCAGTACTTC
>once|TRBD1|TRBV9|16|TRBJ2-4
CASSAGTGGSKNIQYF
TGTGCCAGCAGCGCAGGGACAGGCGGGTCCAAAAACATTCAGTACTTC
>NA|NA|TRBV11-3|16|TRBJ1-1
CASSTPGRAGDTEAFF
TGTGCCAGCAGTACCCCGGGGAGGGCCGGGGACACTGAAGCTTTCTTT
>NA|TRBD1|TRBV5-5|17|TRBJ1-1
CASSLGIRTGVNTEAFF
TGTGCCAGCAGCTTGGGGATCCGGACAGGGGTGAACACTGAAGCTTTCTTT
>NA|NA|TRBV30|12|TRBJ2-1
CAWSLNYNEQFF
TGTGCCTGGAGTTTGAACTACAATGAGCAGTTCTTC
>NA|TRBD1|TRBV6-5|16|TRBJ2-5
CASSYSPTGVGETQYF
TGTGCCAGCAGTTACTCGCCGACAGGGGTGGGAGAGACCCAGTACTTC
>NA|TRBD2|TRBV15|16|TRBJ2-1
CATSRALAGSYNEQFF
TGTGCCACCAGCAGAGCACTAGCGGGGTCTTACAATGAGCAGTTCTTC
>once|NA|TRBV18|14|TRBJ1-4
CASSPRGFNEKLFF
TGTGCCAGCTCACCTCGAGGGTTTAATGAAAAACTGTTTTTT
>NA|NA|TRBV3-1/TRBV3-2|14|TRBJ1-5
CASSQGRPNQPQHF
TGTGCCAGCAGCCAGGGCAGGCCCAATCAGCCCCAGCATTTT
>NA|NA|TRBV12-1|18|TRBJ2-6
CASSPGAVSGSGANVLTF
TGTGCCAGCAGCCCAGGGGCGGTATCTGGGTCTGGGGCCAACGTCCTGACTTTC
>NA|NA|TRBV23-1|13|TRBJ1-5
CASGLVGDQPQHF
TGCGCCAGCGGCCTTGTGGGGGATCAGCCCCAGCATTTT
>NA|NA|TRBV19|14|TRBJ2-3
CASSILGYTDTQYF
TGTGCCAGTAGTATTCTAGGGTACACAGATACGCAGTATTTT
>NA|NA|TRBV5-4|14|TRBJ2-5
CASSLRIQGETQYF
TGTGCCAGCAGCTTGAGGATACAAGGAGAGACCCAGTACTTC
>NA|NA|TRBV7-9|13|TRBJ2-3
CASSLIRADTQYF
TGTGCCAGCAGCTTAATTAGGGCAGATACGCAGTATTTT
>few|NA|TRBV9|12|TRBJ2-7
CASSVRDYEQYF
TGTGCCAGCAGCGTCCGGGACTACGAGCAGTACTTC
>NA|TRBD2|TRBV5-1|16|TRBJ2-1
CASTREVSGFGNEQFF
TGCGCCAGCACCCGGGAGGTGAGCGGGTTCGGCAATGAGCAGTTCTTC
>once|NA|TRBV6-5|13|TRBJ1-2
CASTLGDNYGYTF
TGTGCCAGCACGCTAGGAGATAACTATGGCTACACCTTC
>NA|NA|TRBV10-3|15|TRBJ1-5
CAISENGLMNQPQHF
TGTGCCATCAGTGAGAATGGTTTGATGAATCAGCCCCAGCATTTT
>NA|NA|TRBV9|14|TRBJ2-3
CASSVERGPDTQYF
TGTGCCAGCAGCGTAGAAAGGGGCCCAGATACGCAGTATTTT
>NA|TRBD1|TRBV6-5|15|TRBJ2-7
CASTASTGGVYEQYF
TGTGCCAGCACGGCGTCGACAGGGGGCGTTTACGAGCAGTACTTC